This paragraph reports one T cell receptor (beta chain). Assay used: immunoSEQ multiplex PCR; TCRdb lists only in-frame clones, some missing. The data hold around 65,000 clones, with approximately 78% observed a single time. The data are from a study of blood T cell repertoires in COVID-19. Study-level information: Sample material is recorded as cDNA or gDNA derived from T cells, B-cell-depleted T cells, or PBMCs.

The germline V gene has CDR1 SGHRS and CDR2 YFSETQ. The CDR3 is 17 amino acids. V lost 7 bases and J lost 4; bases outside the gene matches: 16. The chain uses TRBV5-1 and TRBJ2-5, with 10 bases aligning to TRBD2. Sample: peripheral blood. This receptor was taken from a human donor in a cohort sampled during active COVID-19. CDR3 sequence reads: CASSQRPSGGPGETQYF. The CDR3 nucleotides read TGCGCCAGCTCCCAAAGGCCTAGCGGGGGTCCTGGAGAGACCCAGTACTTC. Using reference TRBV5-1 and TRBJ2-5 for the parts outside the CDR3, the full variable domain is KAGVTQTPRYLIKTRGQQVTLSCSPISGHRSVSWYQQTPGQGLQFLFEYFSETQRNKGNFPGRFSGRQFSNSRSEMNVSTLELGDSALYLCASSQRPSGGPGETQYFGPGTRLLVL.